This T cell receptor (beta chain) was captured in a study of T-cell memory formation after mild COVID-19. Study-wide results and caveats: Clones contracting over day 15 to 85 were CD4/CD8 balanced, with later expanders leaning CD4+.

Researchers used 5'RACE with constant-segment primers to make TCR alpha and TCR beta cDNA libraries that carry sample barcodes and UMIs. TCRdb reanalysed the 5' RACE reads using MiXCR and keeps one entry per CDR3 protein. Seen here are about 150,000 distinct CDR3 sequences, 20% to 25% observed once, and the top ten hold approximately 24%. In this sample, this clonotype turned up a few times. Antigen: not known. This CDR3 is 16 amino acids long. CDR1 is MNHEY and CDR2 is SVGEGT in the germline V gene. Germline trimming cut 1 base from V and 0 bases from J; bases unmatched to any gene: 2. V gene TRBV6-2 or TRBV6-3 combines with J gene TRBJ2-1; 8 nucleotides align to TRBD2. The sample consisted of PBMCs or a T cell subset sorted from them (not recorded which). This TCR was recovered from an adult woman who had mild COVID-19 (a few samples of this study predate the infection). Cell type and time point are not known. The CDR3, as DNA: TGTGCCAGCAGTTACTTCAGCGGGAGCTCCTACAATGAGCAGTTCTTC. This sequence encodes CASSYFSGSSYNEQFF.